Listed below are T cell receptor beta chains from one sample, sequenced in a study of shared clonotypes between healthy human individuals. The repertoire was sequenced with immunoSEQ multiplex PCR; TCRdb's copy has only in-frame clones and lacks some. Counted here are roughly 2.4 million clones, around 95% occurring once; the ten biggest clones make up approximately 0.13%. Source material: naive CD4+ T cells sorted from blood. These receptors all stem from a man younger than 35 in good health. The CDR3 runs from the conserved cysteine through the conserved F or W. A D gene is named only where the DNA matches it firmly. Size values are once, few and many counts, or a class for expanded clones, and some rows have none.

abundance,j_gene,v_gene,d_gene,CDR3nt,CDR3aa
.,TRBJ1-3,TRBV28,.,TGTGCCAGCACCCTTCAGGGGCAGGGCGGAAACACCATATATTTT,CASTLQGQGGNTIYF
.,TRBJ2-7,TRBV28,.,TGTGCCAGTCGAGGCACGACTGGCTCCTACGAGCAGTACTTC,CASRGTTGSYEQYF
.,TRBJ1-2,TRBV5-5,.,TGTGCCAGCAGCTTGGGTCCAGGGAACTATGGCTACACCTTC,CASSLGPGNYGYTF
.,TRBJ2-3,TRBV4-1,.,TGCGCCAGCAGCCAAGGAAGTGGACAGAGCACAGATACGCAGTATTTT,CASSQGSGQSTDTQYF
.,TRBJ2-3,TRBV2,.,TGTGCCAGCAGTGTGTACAGGGGCACAGATACGCAGTATTTT,CASSVYRGTDTQYF
.,TRBJ1-3,TRBV5-1,.,TGCGCCAGCAGCTTGGCTGGGCCCGGAAACACCATATATTTT,CASSLAGPGNTIYF
.,TRBJ2-7,TRBV30,.,TGTGCCTGGGCTGGGGGTAAGGCAGGGACCTACGAGCAGTACTTC,CAWAGGKAGTYEQYF
.,TRBJ2-1,TRBV29-1,.,TGCAGCGTAGCGGAGGAAAATGAGCAGTTCTTC,CSVAEENEQFF
.,TRBJ1-1,TRBV6-5,TRBD1,TGTGCCAGCAGCCGAAGCAGGACAGGGGGCACTGAAGCTTTCTTT,CASSRSRTGGTEAFF
.,TRBJ1-1,TRBV7-2,.,TGTGCCAGCAGCTTGCGGATGAACACTGAAGCTTTCTTT,CASSLRMNTEAFF
.,TRBJ2-7,TRBV6-5,.,TGTGCCAGCAGTTATTCACGGGGAAGTTACGAGCAGTACTTC,CASSYSRGSYEQYF
.,TRBJ2-5,TRBV4-1,.,TGCGCCAGCAGCCAAGATTTGGGCGGGGCGGGGACCCAGTACTTC,CASSQDLGGAGTQYF
.,TRBJ1-3,TRBV30,TRBD1,TGTGCCTGGAGTTACAGGGGTCCAGAAAACACCATATATTTT,CAWSYRGPENTIYF
.,TRBJ2-1,TRBV19,.,TGTGCCAGTAGGGGTTTTCACAATGAGCAGTTCTTC,CASRGFHNEQFF
once,TRBJ1-3,TRBV10-3,.,TGTGCCATCAGTGAGTCAGCCAGCTCTGGAAACACCATATATTTT,CAISESASSGNTIYF
.,TRBJ2-3,TRBV25-1,.,TGTGCCAGCAGTGACAGGGGGGTGGCCACAGATACGCAGTATTTT,CASSDRGVATDTQYF
.,TRBJ2-4,TRBV30,.,TGTGCCTGGAGTGACGACGTGGCAGGGATAGACATTCAGTACTTC,CAWSDDVAGIDIQYF
.,TRBJ2-2,TRBV10-1,TRBD1,TGCGCCAGCAGCCCCGATAGGGACAGGGGGGCCGGCGGGGAGCTGTTTTTT,CASSPDRDRGAGGELFF
.,TRBJ1-2,TRBV7-2,TRBD1,TGTGCCAGCAGCCTAGACAGGGGGCTCGGCTATGGCTACACCTTC,CASSLDRGLGYGYTF
.,TRBJ1-1,TRBV2,.,TGTGCCAGCACACCCACAGGGTCGTACACTGAAGCTTTCTTT,CASTPTGSYTEAFF
.,TRBJ2-3,TRBV9,TRBD2,TGTGCCAGCAGCGTAGCTGGACTAGCGGGAGTGGTCGATACGCAGTATTTT,CASSVAGLAGVVDTQYF
.,TRBJ2-1,TRBV9,TRBD2,TGTGCCAGCAGCGTAGAGGGAGGGCCTTACAATGAGCAGTTCTTC,CASSVEGGPYNEQFF
.,TRBJ2-7,TRBV18,.,TGTGCCAGCTCACCGGACCAGTCAAGCTCCTACGAGCAGTACTTC,CASSPDQSSSYEQYF
.,TRBJ2-2,TRBV5-1,.,TGCGCCAGCAGCTTGGCCGGAGTGAACACCGGGGAGCTGTTTTTT,CASSLAGVNTGELFF
.,TRBJ2-6,TRBV9,TRBD2,TGTGCCAGCAGCGTAGCCCGACTAGCGGGGGGGCTAGAATCTGGGGCCAACGTCCTGACTTTC,CASSVARLAGGLESGANVLTF
.,TRBJ2-5,TRBV7-9,.,TGTGCCAGCAGCTTAGGAGGGTTGAAAGAGACCCAGTACTTC,CASSLGGLKETQYF
.,TRBJ1-5,TRBV15,.,TGTGCCACCAGCAACCGCCCCCCAACTATAAATCAGCCCCAGCATTTT,CATSNRPPTINQPQHF
once,TRBJ2-7,TRBV5-1,.,TGCGCCAGCAGCTCAGGCCCTTCGGCCTACGAGCAGTACTTC,CASSSGPSAYEQYF
.,TRBJ2-1,TRBV5-8,TRBD2,TGTGCCAGCAGCTCCCAATGGACTAGCGGGCCCTACTACAATGAGCAGTTCTTC,CASSSQWTSGPYYNEQFF
.,TRBJ2-7,TRBV29-1,TRBD2,TGCAGCGTTGAATCCCTGACTAGCGGGTACGAGCAGTACTTC,CSVESLTSGYEQYF
.,TRBJ2-1,TRBV11-2,TRBD2,TGTGCCAGCAGCTTAGCCGGGACTAGTTCCGATGAGCAGTTCTTC,CASSLAGTSSDEQFF
.,TRBJ1-2,TRBV4-1,TRBD1,TGCGCCAGCAGCCCAGGGACAGCGGACTATGGCTACACCTTC,CASSPGTADYGYTF
.,TRBJ1-1,TRBV7-2,.,TGTGCCAGCAGCTTAATGGAGGACACTGAAGCTTTCTTT,CASSLMEDTEAFF
.,TRBJ1-1,TRBV29-1,.,TGCAGCGTTGAGCACAGCTTAAACACTGAAGCTTTCTTT,CSVEHSLNTEAFF
.,TRBJ2-2,TRBV5-1,TRBD2,TGCGCCAGCAGCTTGTCCCTAGCGGTGAACACCGGGGAGCTGTTTTTT,CASSLSLAVNTGELFF
.,TRBJ1-5,TRBV2,TRBD1,TGTGCCAGCAGCCAACAGGGGGCGAATCAGCCCCAGCATTTT,CASSQQGANQPQHF
.,TRBJ2-7,TRBV21-1,.,TGTGCCAGCAGCAACTGGTTCCGCCCCTACGAGCAGTACTTC,CASSNWFRPYEQYF
.,TRBJ2-7,TRBV6-5,TRBD2,TGTGCCAGCACCCGGGAGGGCGAGCAGTACTTC,CASTREGEQYF
once,TRBJ2-5,TRBV5-1,.,TGCGCCAGCAGCTTGGACCCTCAGGGGACCCAGTACTTC,CASSLDPQGTQYF
.,TRBJ2-7,TRBV4-3,.,TGCGCCAGCAGCCAAGAGGTCGGGACCTACGAGCAGTACTTC,CASSQEVGTYEQYF
.,TRBJ1-5,TRBV5-6,.,TGTGCCAGCAGCTTGGGAGCACAAATGTCGCTTGTTCAGCCCCAGCATTTT,CASSLGAQMSLVQPQHF
.,TRBJ2-7,TRBV7-2,TRBD1,TGTGCCAGTGCAATGGGACAGATCTCCTACGAGCAGTACTTC,CASAMGQISYEQYF
.,TRBJ2-1,TRBV27,.,TGTGCCAGCAGTTTGGGGGGGCCCTACAATGAGCAGTTCTTC,CASSLGGPYNEQFF
.,TRBJ1-6,TRBV19,.,TGTGCCAGTAGGCTACGCCGGGACACGGGTCTACCCCTCCACTTT,CASRLRRDTGLPLHF
.,TRBJ2-3,TRBV4-3,TRBD2,TGCGCCAGCAGCCAGAGACTAGCGGGAGATGGAGATACGCAGTATTTT,CASSQRLAGDGDTQYF
once,TRBJ1-5,TRBV6-5,TRBD1,TGTGCCAGCATGGGACAGGGGATTGGGCAGCCCCAGCATTTT,CASMGQGIGQPQHF
.,TRBJ1-2,TRBV27,TRBD1,TGTGCCAGCAGTTTATCCTACGGACAGGGGGCGCGTGGCTACACCTTC,CASSLSYGQGARGYTF
.,TRBJ2-1,TRBV6-1,.,TGTGCCAGCAGGAAGGGGATACGGTTCTTC,CASRKGIRFF
.,TRBJ1-1,TRBV18,.,TGTGCCAGCTCACTGGGACAAGGGAACACTGAAGCTTTCTTT,CASSLGQGNTEAFF
.,TRBJ1-2,TRBV2,TRBD1,TGTGCAGCAAGGGGACAGGGGGTTGGCTACACCTTC,CAARGQGVGYTF
once,TRBJ1-1,TRBV6-1,.,TGTGCCAGCAGTGAAGATGGGAACACTGAAGCTTTCTTT,CASSEDGNTEAFF
.,TRBJ1-4,TRBV7-9,.,TGTGCCAGCAGCTCCCGGCGGGGCAGGGCGATGGCTAATGAAAAACTGTTTTTT,CASSSRRGRAMANEKLFF
once,TRBJ2-3,TRBV9,.,TGTGCCAGCAGCCCGTTTTTACAGGGAAGCACAGATACGCAGTATTTT,CASSPFLQGSTDTQYF
.,TRBJ2-1,TRBV2,.,TGTGCCAGCTCGGTTTACAATGAGCAGTTCTTC,CASSVYNEQFF
.,TRBJ1-6,TRBV2,.,TGTGCCAGCTCCGGACCTGGGGATTTACCCCTCCACTTT,CASSGPGDLPLHF
.,TRBJ2-7,TRBV30,.,TGTGCCTGGAGTGTCTCGGGACCACCCTACGAGCAGTACTTC,CAWSVSGPPYEQYF
.,TRBJ1-1,TRBV6-1,.,TGTGCCAGCAGTGCACTGACAGAGAACACTGAAGCTTTCTTT,CASSALTENTEAFF
.,TRBJ1-2,TRBV29-1,TRBD1,TGCAGCGTTGAAGATCGCGGGACAGGGAAAAGGGTCGGCTACACCTTC,CSVEDRGTGKRVGYTF
.,TRBJ1-3,TRBV6-1,.,TGTGCCAGCAGCTTAGGGTTTGGAAACACCATATATTTT,CASSLGFGNTIYF
.,TRBJ2-7,TRBV6-6,TRBD1,TGTGCCAGCAGTTACTCTCCAGGGACAGGGGGCGGCGAGCAGTACTTC,CASSYSPGTGGGEQYF